The 27 T cell receptor beta chains reported below all come from one sample, sequenced in a study of blood T cell repertoires in COVID-19. This table comes from immunoSEQ multiplex PCR, and its TCRdb copy is limited to in-frame clones, with some not included. The repertoire holds 150,000 or so clones, with approximately 90% as singletons. The sequenced sample consisted of peripheral blood. These receptors were obtained from a middle-aged man with acute or convalescent COVID-19.

J is TRBJ2-4 and V is TRBV28; maybe TRBD2 (6 bases). The CDR3 contains 15 residues. V gave up 6 bases and J gave up 1 base, with 13 bases separating them. Looked up from germline, CDR1 is MDHEN and CDR2 is SYDVKM. This CDR3 reads CASSDGSFAKNIQYF. The CDR3 nucleotides read TGTGCCAGCAGCGACGGGAGTTTCGCCAAAAACATTCAGTACTTC.

As DNA, the CDR3 is TGCGCCAGCAGCCAACAAGGTACAGGGGGTGACGAGCAGTACTTC. This encodes CASSQQGTGGDEQYF. The V gene is TRBV4-1, the J gene TRBJ2-7, with 8 bases matching TRBD1. The CDR3 sequence is 15 residues long. Trimming at V came to 2 bases and at J to 5 bases, leaving 8 bases not matched to a gene. Germline V lookup: CDR1 MGHRA, CDR2 YSYEKL.

The chain couples TRBV7-9 to TRBJ2-1; 9 bases fit TRBD2. This CDR3 comprises 17 residues. Germline V lookup: CDR1 SEHNR, CDR2 FQNEAQ (reference sequence). The trim removed 1 base at V and 6 bases at J, leaving 10 bases unmatched. The CDR3 loop is CASSLDAGLAVLNEQFF. The CDR3 bases are TGTGCCAGCAGCTTAGATGCGGGACTAGCAGTCCTCAATGAGCAGTTCTTC.

The gene calls are TRBV13 and TRBJ1-1, with 8 positions matching TRBD1. CDR1 is PRHDT, CDR2 FYEKMQ, per germline (reference sequence). This CDR3 comprises 17 residues. V lost 4 bases to trimming and J lost 5 bases; unmatched junction nucleotides: 15. The CDR3 sequence: CASSYPTDRAAGTEAFF. CDR3 DNA: TGTGCCAGCAGCTATCCGACGGACAGGGCCGCGGGGACTGAAGCTTTCTTT. Full variable domain (missing parts from reference TRBV13 and TRBJ1-1): AAGVIQSPRHLIKEKRETATLKCYPIPRHDTVYWYQQGPGQDPQFLISFYEKMQSDKGSIPDRFSAQQFSDYHSELNMSSLELGDSALYFCASSYPTDRAAGTEAFFGQGTRLTVV.

The V gene is TRBV3-1 (or the pseudogene TRBV3-2), the J gene TRBJ2-4; 7 nucleotides agree with TRBD2. With V trimmed by 1 base and J by 1 base, 7 bases remained unmatched. CDR3 length equals 17 residues. From germline, CDR1 is LGHDT and CDR2 YNNKEL (reference sequence). CDR3 in amino acids: CASSQVGGSGAKNIQYF. For the CDR3, the DNA is TGTGCCAGCAGCCAAGTCGGCGGGAGTGGGGCCAAAAACATTCAGTACTTC.

The chain uses TRBV11-2 and TRBJ2-3; the D gene is possibly TRBD1 (6 bases). With 3 bases removed from V and 1 base from J, the gap between germline ends came to 11 bases. CDR1 is SGHAT and CDR2 is FQNNGV in the germline V gene. The length of the CDR3 is 15 residues. DNA of the CDR3: TGTGCCAGCAGCTTTCCGGGACATGGCACAGATACGCAGTATTTT. Translating it yields CASSFPGHGTDTQYF.

J is TRBJ2-1 and V is TRBV2, with 7 bases identical to TRBD2. The CDR3 consists of 15 residues. Germline lookup yields CDR1 SNHLY and CDR2 FYNNEI. V lost 8 bases, J lost 4 bases, and 11 bases stayed unmatched. CDR3 nucleotide sequence: TGTGCCAGCGGGCGGGAGTCCCCCTCATACAATGAGCAGTTCTTC. Translating gives CASGRESPSYNEQFF.

This rearrangement joins TRBV6-4 to TRBJ1-1, with 9 bases lining up with TRBD1. CDR1 MRHNA and CDR2 SNTAGT come from the germline V gene. The CDR3 contains 15 residues. The V segment lost 0 bases and the J segment 5 bases; nucleotides outside the gene matches: 4. DNA of the CDR3: TGTGCCAGCAGTGACTCGGGACAGGGTTGGACTGAAGCTTTCTTT. Encoded protein: CASSDSGQGWTEAFF.

The chain has TRBV6-1 and TRBJ1-2; possibly TRBD1 for D (6 bases). V was pared by 3 bases and J by 4 bases, with 9 bases between. The germline CDR1 and CDR2 sequences are MNHNS and SASEGT. This CDR3 region has 13 residues. The CDR3 DNA reads TGTGCCAGCAGTGACACAGGGCTCTATGGCTACACCTTC. As protein: CASSDTGLYGYTF.

The chain joins TRBV11-2 to TRBJ2-7, with 12 positions matching TRBD2. Germline V lookup: CDR1 SGHAT, CDR2 FQNNGV. The junction had 10 bases not matched to a gene; V was cut back by 6 bases and J by 7 bases. The CDR3 has 15 amino acids. CDR3 coding DNA: TGTGCCAGCAGTTCCCTAGCGGGAGGGCCGAAGGAGCAGTACTTC. This encodes CASSSLAGGPKEQYF.

The chain joins TRBV2 to TRBJ1-1; TRBD1 aligns across 10 bases. The ends lost 7 bases at V and 9 bases at J; junction bases unmatched: 5. The CDR3 contains 12 residues. The germline V gene encodes CDR1 SNHLY and CDR2 FYNNEI. This CDR3 is CASKGTGDKAFF. In nucleotides, the CDR3 is TGTGCCAGCAAGGGGACAGGGGATAAAGCTTTCTTT.

This sequence joins TRBV5-8 and TRBJ1-2; D is undetermined. The CDR3 is 13 residues long. The V end was cut by 2 bases, the J end by 4 bases, with 9 bases between. Germline loops: CDR1 SGHTS, CDR2 YDEGEE. The CDR3 DNA sequence: TGTGCCAGCAGCTTAGACACGGTCTATGGCTACACCTTC. Translating it yields CASSLDTVYGYTF.

The rearrangement links TRBV10-3 to TRBJ1-2; unclear D gene. There are 14 residues in the CDR3. In germline, CDR1 is ENHRY, CDR2 SYGVKD. V was cut by 3 bases and J by 0 bases, with 8 bases left in between. The CDR3 loop is CAISDPTTNYGYTF. The CDR3 coding sequence is TGTGCCATCAGTGATCCGACAACTAACTATGGCTACACCTTC.

The chain carries TRBV9 and TRBJ1-2, with 7 bases aligning to TRBD1. V dropped 0 bases and J dropped 4; count of bases not matched to a gene: 6. This CDR3 region has 15 residues. Germline V CDR1 and CDR2: SGDLS, YYNGEE. The CDR3 DNA sequence: TGTGCCAGCAGCGTAGCTGCGGCAGGGGGCTATGGCTACACCTTC. Protein sequence: CASSVAAAGGYGYTF.

V is TRBV28 and J is TRBJ2-7, with 8 bases that match TRBD1. Trimming removed 11 bases from V and 4 bases from J; junction bases left unmatched: 10. CDR3 length: 13 residues. Per germline, CDR1 MDHEN and CDR2 SYDVKM. The CDR3 is CAGKTTGEYEQYF. CDR3 bases: TGTGCCGGCAAGACGACAGGGGAATACGAGCAGTACTTC.

This sequence joins TRBV18 and TRBJ2-1; 9 bases match TRBD2. Trimming removed 3 bases from V and 7 bases from J; junction bases left unmatched: 7. From germline, CDR1 is KGHSH and CDR2 LQKENI. This CDR3 spans 15 amino acids. CDR3 amino acids: CASSPLGSGGNEQFF. CDR3 DNA sequence: TGTGCCAGCTCACCCCTGGGTAGCGGGGGAAATGAGCAGTTCTTC.

This clone appeared once. The chain joins TRBV6-2 or TRBV6-3 to TRBJ2-2, with a tentative D call TRBD2 (5 bases). Germline V gene data show CDR1 as MNHEY and CDR2 as SVGEGT. The V end was cut by 5 bases, the J end by 1 base, with 8 bases between. The CDR3 runs to 14 residues. The CDR3 spells CASSVAWNTGELFF. CDR3 sequence (DNA): TGTGCCAGCAGTGTAGCGTGGAACACCGGGGAGCTGTTTTTT.

The chain couples TRBV7-9 to TRBJ1-6, with D maybe TRBD1 (6 bases). The length of the CDR3 is 14 residues. CDR1 SEHNR and CDR2 FQNEAQ come from the germline V gene (reference sequence). Trimming stripped 6 bases from V and 7 bases from J, with 13 bases between. CDR3 nucleotides: TGTGCCAGCAGTTCCTACAGGGACAATTCACCCCTCCACTTT. Translation gives CASSSYRDNSPLHF.

The chain recombines TRBV5-4 with TRBJ1-1, with D perhaps TRBD1 (6 bases). The germline V gene has CDR1 SGHNT and CDR2 YYREEE (reference sequence). The V end lost 2 bases, the J end lost 4 bases, and 15 bases lay between the germline ends. The CDR3 consists of 15 residues. The CDR3 sequence: CASSLLGARGTEAFF. The CDR3 coding sequence is TGTGCCAGCAGCTTATTGGGGGCGAGAGGCACTGAAGCTTTCTTT.

The chain joins TRBV20-1 to TRBJ2-7, with D maybe TRBD1 (5 bases). CDR1 and CDR2 (germline): DFQATT, SNEGSKA (reference sequence). The CDR3 loop spans 15 amino acids. V lost 3 bases and J lost 6, with 21 bases in between. The CDR3 spells CSASRVGLSESEQYF. CDR3 in DNA: TGCAGTGCTAGTAGGGTGGGGCTTTCGGAGAGCGAGCAGTACTTC.

The V call is TRBV19, the J call TRBJ1-4; the match to TRBD1 covers 8 bases. This CDR3 contains 16 residues. V shed 5 bases and J 2 bases; nucleotides not matched to a gene: 7. The V gene's germline CDR1 is LNHDA and CDR2 SQIVND (reference sequence). Here the CDR3 reads CASSVTDRATNEKLFF. CDR3 DNA: TGTGCCAGTAGTGTCACGGACAGGGCTACTAATGAAAAACTGTTTTTT.

This clone was detected a few times. This chain connects TRBV9 to TRBJ2-7, with D maybe TRBD2 (6 bases). Per the germline V gene, CDR1 is SGDLS and CDR2 is YYNGEE. This CDR3 has 15 amino acids. Trimming removed 4 bases at V and 3 bases at J, with 17 bases between. For the CDR3, the DNA is TGTGCCAGCAGCCCTTCCCCGGGACTCCTCTACGAGCAGTACTTC. Amino acid sequence: CASSPSPGLLYEQYF.

The CDR3 DNA follows: TGTGCCAGCAGCTTAGTTCTATCGTGGACTGAAGCTTTCTTT. Its translation: CASSLVLSWTEAFF. The chain links TRBV7-2 to TRBJ1-1; D not certain. The CDR3 runs to 14 residues. Germline loops: CDR1 SGHTA, CDR2 FQGNSA. Trimming cost V 1 base and J 5 bases, with 11 bases left between them.

This rearrangement joins TRBV28 to TRBJ1-6, with D hard to call. The CDR3 is 14 amino acids. Germline-derived CDR1 and CDR2 are MDHEN and SYDVKM. The V gene lost 5 bases and the J gene lost 10 bases, with 15 bases spanning the gap. The CDR3 region is CASSIPRSGSPLHF. The CDR3 nucleotides are TGTGCCAGCAGTATCCCGCGGAGTGGGTCACCCCTCCACTTT.

A single count supports this clone. The rearrangement uses TRBV4-1 and TRBJ2-6, with TRBD1 matching 10 bases. Germline V gene data show CDR1 as MGHRA and CDR2 as YSYEKL. The junction had 3 bases not matched to a gene; V was cut back by 4 bases and J by 3 bases. The CDR3 is 16 residues long. CDR3: CASSLGQGFGANVLTF. CDR3 DNA sequence: TGCGCCAGCAGCCTGGGACAGGGGTTTGGGGCCAACGTCCTGACTTTC.

The J gene is TRBJ2-7, the V gene TRBV12-3 or TRBV12-4; TRBD1 might be the D (5 bases). This CDR3 spans 13 amino acids. Trimming shortened V by 3 bases and J by 2 bases, and 8 bases separated the two germline ends. The CDR3, as DNA: TGTGCCAGCAGTTTCGACAGCCCCTACGAGCAGTACTTC. Translating it yields CASSFDSPYEQYF.

This chain connects TRBV5-4 to TRBJ1-2; D unclear. The CDR3 sequence is 13 residues long. V lost 4 bases and J 4 bases, leaving 11 bases between the germline ends. CDR1 SGHNT and CDR2 YYREEE come from the germline V gene (reference sequence). The CDR3 loop is CASSPRSGYGYTF. DNA of the CDR3: TGTGCCAGCAGCCCTCGCAGTGGCTATGGCTACACCTTC.